This T cell receptor beta chain was retrieved from a study of blood T cell repertoires in COVID-19. Study-level information: Samples of COVID-19 (acute and convalescent) were obtained from the United States, Italy and Spain. PBMCs, B-cell-depleted T cells, or T cells provided the cDNA or gDNA that made up the material.

Trimming took 2 bases from V and 6 from J; bases not matched to a gene: 6. CDR3 length: 15 residues. CDR1 and CDR2 from the germline V gene are SGHTA and FQGNSA. Per the authors' pipeline: Nucleated cell number was recorded as an estimate derived from reference gene primer amplification. Sequenced by immunoSEQ multiplex PCR; TCRdb stores in-frame clones only, minus some. The DNA gave D and trimming, while V, J and clone size come from that table. This sample carries around 130,000 clones, approximately 88% of them seen once, and the ten largest clones take about a sixth. The source of this sequence is a woman of 80 years or more with acute or convalescent COVID-19. The sample comprised peripheral blood. The chain combines TRBV7-2 with TRBJ1-4, with TRBD1 matching 7 bases. For the CDR3, the DNA is TGTGCCAGCAGCTTATGGGGACAGAATGATGAAAAACTGTTTTTT. The encoded protein is CASSLWGQNDEKLFF.